A selection of T cell receptor beta chains follows, all from one sample in a study of human T cells and chemical hapten exposure. MiXCR was run by TCRdb on the RACE reads, yielding one entry per CDR3 protein. The sample comprises roughly 100,000 distinct CDR3 sequences, 34% of which are singletons, and around 2.7% rests with the top ten. The specimen was whole blood, collected in connection with sensitization to the hapten diphenylcyclopropenone (DPC). The receptors derive from a man aged 35 to 55 with alopecia areata. Some clones in this sample may be carry-over from other donors' samples. Each CDR3 is given without its conserved first and last residue. Size is stated for part of the rows, as once, few or many counts, or as a class when the clone is expanded.

few	TRBV12-3/TRBV12-4	TRBJ2-5	ASSLREQSRETQY
few	TRBV4-3	TRBJ1-4	ASSRAGTGAEKLF
-	TRBV2	TRBJ1-1	ASSEIRGASAF
-	TRBV3-1	TRBJ2-1	ASSQEITVNEQF
-	TRBV7-9	TRBJ2-4	ASGETGANIQY
-	TRBV29-1	TRBJ1-1	SFSQSVTEAF
few	TRBV29-1	TRBJ2-3	SALPGTGGHTQY
-	TRBV27	TRBJ2-3	ASSFSRQGGLDTQY
-	TRBV20-1	TRBJ1-1	SASLPGGTEAF
-	TRBV6-2/TRBV6-3	TRBJ1-1	ASSPGPPRTEAF
few	TRBV6-2/TRBV6-3	TRBJ2-1	ASQRESSYNEQF
few	TRBV13	TRBJ1-1	ASSLTVKHAEAF
few	TRBV12-3/TRBV12-4	TRBJ1-1	ASSLGFEAF
-	TRBV5-1	TRBJ2-1	ASSLETGYNEQF
-	TRBV5-1	TRBJ2-7	ANSPGTARTYEQY
-	TRBV25-1	TRBJ1-4	ASSEGGEANEKLF
-	TRBV2	TRBJ2-4	ASSPGLAGGTVGKNIQY
-	TRBV5-1	TRBJ2-3	ASSLLQSGSSTDTQY
-	TRBV12-3/TRBV12-4	TRBJ2-7	ASSPGPAYEQY
few	TRBV6-2/TRBV6-3	TRBJ1-1	ASRGTGRNTEAF
-	TRBV5-1	TRBJ2-2	ASSLGVGTETGELF
-	TRBV24-1	TRBJ2-1	ATRGPESSYNEQF
-	TRBV6-6	TRBJ2-3	ASSGKDTQY
few	TRBV29-1	TRBJ1-1	SVAGATEAF
-	TRBV28	TRBJ2-1	ASSGGAGRKQF
-	TRBV10-3	TRBJ2-6	AISESRGTGANVLT
-	TRBV28	TRBJ2-4	ASSFGETGKTAKNIQY
-	TRBV7-3	TRBJ2-1	ASSFLAGGSWNEQF
-	TRBV12-3/TRBV12-4	TRBJ1-2	ASSPGDYGYT
-	TRBV7-2	TRBJ1-5	ASSPEGGAGNQPQH
few	TRBV21-1	TRBJ2-3	ASTGLAVDTQY
few	TRBV5-1	TRBJ1-1	ASSLEQGLKTEAF
-	TRBV12-5	TRBJ2-3	ASQGSTDTQY
few	TRBV6-1	TRBJ2-5	ASSDTQDRAETQY
-	TRBV6-2/TRBV6-3	TRBJ1-1	ASIDRRGLEAF
few	TRBV7-2	TRBJ2-5	ASSLSGGQETQY
few	TRBV9	TRBJ2-1	ASGDATSGRAHNEQF
few	TRBV24-1	TRBJ2-2	ATSEPGQGAFGGELF
-	TRBV7-8	TRBJ2-1	ASSLEVLAIYNEQF
few	TRBV9	TRBJ2-7	ASSAGFSGYNEQY
-	TRBV6-6	TRBJ1-3	ASSPHRQINTIY
-	TRBV5-6	TRBJ1-1	ASSFTGTANTEAF
-	TRBV11-2	TRBJ2-3	ASSRSGRQTDTQY
-	TRBV12-3/TRBV12-4	TRBJ2-6	ASSPTTGYAGANVLT
-	TRBV12-3/TRBV12-4	TRBJ2-7	ASSIQGIAHEQY
many	TRBV6-5	TRBJ1-4	ASSRKSREKLF
-	TRBV18	TRBJ2-3	ASSSLGSQSTQY
-	TRBV7-2	TRBJ2-2	ASSRLQTNTGELF
-	TRBV6-2/TRBV6-3	TRBJ2-3	ASTLGADTQY
-	TRBV6-2/TRBV6-3	TRBJ2-5	ASSYPGVETQY
-	TRBV18	TRBJ2-1	ASSPRGTTVYNEQF
-	TRBV2	TRBJ1-3	ASTWTATIY